This T cell receptor beta chain was sequenced during a study of cytomegalovirus exposure and HLA in healthy donors. The PCR used 60 Vbeta and 13 Jbeta primers. Data came from immunoSEQ multiplex PCR; TCRdb stores just in-frame clones and leaves some out. The sample has about 180,000 clones; 65% to 85% are singletons. J was trimmed by 1 base and V by 7 bases; bases with no gene match: 8. The CDR3 is made up of 15 amino acids. Germline V CDR1 and CDR2: SNHLY, FYNNEI. The sample taken for sequencing was PBMCs. The origin of this receptor is a girl aged 5-17 years in good health and CMV-seropositive. V and J are TRBV2 and TRBJ2-3; 7 bases are shared with TRBD2. The CDR3 sequence is CASTPREVGTDTQYF. As DNA, the CDR3 is TGTGCCAGCACTCCCCGGGAGGTTGGCACAGATACGCAGTATTTT.